These T cell receptor beta chains were read from a single sample in a study of identical twins. TCRdb recomputed calls from the 5' RACE reads with MiXCR, one row per CDR3 protein. The sample carries about 470,000 distinct CDR3 sequences, 20% to 25% recorded once. The same sample was also studied in work on T cells expressing NK-cell markers.

Material: CD4+ T cells sorted from blood. These receptors were taken from a woman between 18 and 29 years old in good health. Both conserved end residues are part of each CDR3. Fields, in order: J gene, D gene, clone size, V gene, CDR3 DNA, CDR3 protein. D genes are given only for firm matches. Clone size is shown for a subset of rows, as once, few, many or a class of expanded clone.

>TRBJ2-1|-|-|TRBV7-3
TGTGCCAGCAGCCCCAGGGGCGAGAGGGGGGGTTCATTGCAGTTCTTC
CASSPRGERGGSLQFF
>TRBJ2-1|TRBD2|few|TRBV5-1
TGCGCCAGCAGCTCCCCATCGGCGGGGGGCTTGAAATTCTTC
CASSSPSAGGLKFF
>TRBJ2-7|-|few|TRBV29-1
TGCAGCATTACTCCGACAGGAGGCGAGCAGTACTTC
CSITPTGGEQYF
>TRBJ1-1|-|few|TRBV3-1
TGTGCCAGCAGCGGGTGGTGGAACACTGAAGCTTTCTTT
CASSGWWNTEAFF
>TRBJ1-2|TRBD1|few|TRBV6-1
TGTGCCAGCCGTCGGACAGGAACTTCTGGCTACACCTTC
CASRRTGTSGYTF
>TRBJ1-4|-|few|TRBV5-1
TGCGCCAGCAGCTTTGACAGCCTTCAAGAAAAACTGTTTTTT
CASSFDSLQEKLFF
>TRBJ1-1|TRBD1|many|TRBV5-1
TGCGCCAGCAGCTTACAGGGGGCCACTGAAGCTTTCTTT
CASSLQGATEAFF
>TRBJ2-3|-|-|TRBV6-1
TGTGCCAGCAGGCCCTCAGGCGGAGGGGGGGATACGCAGTATTTT
CASRPSGGGGDTQYF
>TRBJ1-1|TRBD1|-|TRBV15
TGTGCCACCGGGAAGGGGGCCGGCACTGAAGCTTTCTTT
CATGKGAGTEAFF
>TRBJ2-1|TRBD1|-|TRBV9
TGTGCCAGCAGCGTAGACAGGGGCTCCTACAATGAGCAGTTCTTC
CASSVDRGSYNEQFF
>TRBJ2-7|-|-|TRBV12-3/TRBV12-4
TGTGCCAGCAGTTCACAGGGGGGGCACGAGCAGTACTTC
CASSSQGGHEQYF
>TRBJ2-1|TRBD2|-|TRBV20-1
TGCAGTGCTCGCTTCCTTAGCGGGTTTACCTACAATGAGCAGTTCTTC
CSARFLSGFTYNEQFF
>TRBJ1-1|-|-|TRBV12-3/TRBV12-4
TGTGCCAGCCGCCCGACCAGGGTCACGGGTGAAGCTTTCTTT
CASRPTRVTGEAFF
>TRBJ1-4|-|-|TRBV15
TGTGCCACCAGCAGAGACCTGTATGAAAAACTGTTTTTT
CATSRDLYEKLFF
>TRBJ1-1|-|-|TRBV29-1
TGCAGCGTGGTCGAAAACACTGAAGCTTTCTTT
CSVVENTEAFF
>TRBJ1-1|-|few|TRBV6-2/TRBV6-3
TGTGCCAGCAGTTACTCGAGGAGAAACACTGAAGCTTTCTTT
CASSYSRRNTEAFF
>TRBJ2-3|-|-|TRBV9
TGTGCCAGCAGCGTAGCAATGAGGGACCGGGCAGATACGCAGTATTTT
CASSVAMRDRADTQYF
>TRBJ2-7|TRBD2|-|TRBV7-9
TGTGCCAGCAGCTGGACTAGCGGGGACTCCTACGAGCAGTACTTC
CASSWTSGDSYEQYF
>TRBJ1-1|-|few|TRBV5-1
TGCGCCAGCAGCTTGTACGGGACAAATAATGAAGCTTTCTTT
CASSLYGTNNEAFF
>TRBJ1-6|-|-|TRBV6-5
TGTGCCAGCAGTTACAGTGGGGGCGGTAATTCACCCCTCCACTTT
CASSYSGGGNSPLHF
>TRBJ2-7|-|few|TRBV5-1
TGCGCCAGCAACCCCAGCCCCGGGGCCTACGAGCAGTACTTC
CASNPSPGAYEQYF
>TRBJ2-5|-|few|TRBV5-1
TGCGCCAGCAGGCCGGGGGGCTCAGAGACCCAGTACTTC
CASRPGGSETQYF
>TRBJ2-7|-|-|TRBV5-5
TGTGCCAGCAGTCTGACGGTCGCCGAGCAGTACTTC
CASSLTVAEQYF
>TRBJ2-1|-|-|TRBV5-1
TGCGCCAGCAGCTTGGAAGCTACCTCCTACAATGAGCAGTTCTTC
CASSLEATSYNEQFF
>TRBJ2-6|-|once|TRBV12-5
TGTGCTAGTGGTTTGCCCCAATCCGGGACGGGTCAAAAAGAATCTGGGGCCAACGTCCTGACTTTC
CASGLPQSGTGQKESGANVLTF
>TRBJ1-1|-|few|TRBV2
TGTGCCAGCAGTGAAAGAGGGGTTGATGAAGCTTTCTTT
CASSERGVDEAFF
>TRBJ1-3|-|-|TRBV7-6
TGTGCCAGCAGCTTAATGTCAGGGGCAAGCTCTGGAAACACCATATATTTT
CASSLMSGASSGNTIYF
>TRBJ2-2|TRBD1|-|TRBV7-2
TGTGCCAGCAGCTTAGAAGGGGGCGCCGCCGGGGAGCTGTTTTTT
CASSLEGGAAGELFF
>TRBJ1-1|-|few|TRBV7-2
TGTGCCAGCAGCCCCTATGGACAAATAGCTTTCTTT
CASSPYGQIAFF
>TRBJ2-1|-|-|TRBV5-1
TGCGCCAGCAGCTTCTGGGGAGGTGAGGGTGAGCAGTTCTTC
CASSFWGGEGEQFF
>TRBJ2-7|-|-|TRBV7-9
TGTGCCAGCAGCTTAGCCTTGGACAGCCTATTGAGTGCCGAGCAGTACTTC
CASSLALDSLLSAEQYF
>TRBJ2-1|-|-|TRBV20-1
TGCAGTGCCACCGGTGGGGGTCCACAAGGCTCCTACAATGAGCAGTTCTTC
CSATGGGPQGSYNEQFF
>TRBJ2-1|-|many|TRBV7-2
TGTGCCAGCAGCTTAAACGCTCCGGGGGCGCAGTTCTTC
CASSLNAPGAQFF
>TRBJ2-2|-|-|TRBV20-1
TGCAGTGTCACAGCTATGAACACCGGGGAGCTGTTTTTT
CSVTAMNTGELFF
>TRBJ2-1|TRBD2|-|TRBV5-1
TGCGCCAGCAACGGGGTAGCGGGAGCGGCCTACAATGAGCAGTTCTTC
CASNGVAGAAYNEQFF
>TRBJ2-2|-|few|TRBV3-1
TGTGCCAGCAGCCAAGCCAGGGAAGCCGGGGAGCTGTTTTTT
CASSQAREAGELFF
>TRBJ2-7|TRBD1|-|TRBV6-1
TGTGCCAGCCGCCTAGGTTGGGACAGGGAGTCCGAGCAGTACTTC
CASRLGWDRESEQYF
>TRBJ1-6|TRBD1|many|TRBV20-1
TGCAGTGCTCCCGACAGGGGATCACCCCTCCACTTT
CSAPDRGSPLHF
>TRBJ1-6|-|few|TRBV21-1
TGTGCCAGCAGCAAAGTCCGCTCACCCCTCCACTTT
CASSKVRSPLHF